This entry features one T cell receptor beta chain sequence. What it recognizes is unknown. This entry belongs to a study of Graves' ophthalmopathy and Graves' hyperthyroidism. Looking at the study overall: Calling hyperthyroidism stable required that no ophthalmopathy show up within 18 months of follow-up. Study-wide points: Blood was where most expanded thyroid clonotypes above 0.001 frequency also turned up. At around 65% sensitivity and 72.22% specificity, the model predicted progression of the ophthalmopathy.

Beta-chain TCR CDR3 regions were amplified from RNA transcripts. Second-round multiplex PCR followed a first-round RT-PCR using HTBI primers. TCRdb re-derived calls from the multiplex PCR reads in MiXCR, one entry per CDR3 protein. The table lists about 1.2 million distinct CDR3 sequences, less than 45% of them singletons, with 11% in the top ten. Per the germline V gene, CDR1 is SGDLS and CDR2 is YYNGEE. This CDR3 region has 15 residues. V shed 4 bases and J 0 bases; nucleotides not matched to a gene: 4. Orbital computed tomography and thyroid ultrasound, along with TRAb, serum thyroxine and clinical symptoms, underpinned diagnosis.

This sequence was found in an adult man with Graves' hyperthyroidism. Sequenced input: peripheral blood or thyroid tissue (not recorded which). The chain links TRBV9 to TRBJ2-7; 10 bases are shared with TRBD2. The CDR3 nucleotides read TGTGCCAGCAGCAATAGCGGGAGGTACTCCTACGAGCAGTACTTC. Translating gives CASSNSGRYSYEQYF.